The clone carrying this T cell receptor (beta chain) has a single count. Its specificity is unknown. This entry belongs to a study of T cell responses to AZD1222 COVID-19 vaccine. General observations from the study: Possibly, clonal diversity was underestimated; donors were largely white British and included more females.

V lost 0 bases, J lost 10 bases, and 10 bases lay in between. The CDR3 extends over 13 amino acids. The assay was immunoSEQ multiplex PCR, and TCRdb's table has in-frame clones only and misses some. The sample has 77,000 or so clones, 80% to 90% seen once. The receptor was isolated from an adult in good health. The sample was peripheral blood, taken on day 0 of AZD1222 vaccination. The V gene is TRBV12-3 or TRBV12-4, the J gene TRBJ2-1; no definite D call. The CDR3 loop reads CASSLAAFQEQFF. For the CDR3, the DNA is TGTGCCAGCAGTTTAGCAGCATTTCAGGAGCAGTTCTTC.